The 10 T cell receptor beta chains reported below all come from one sample, sequenced in a study of blood T cell repertoires in COVID-19. The protocol was immunoSEQ multiplex PCR, while the TCRdb copy is restricted to in-frame clones and leaves out a portion. The data contain about 290,000 clones, roughly nine tenths of them singletons. Sequencing was carried out using peripheral blood. Receptor source: a woman in her thirties or forties who had recovered from COVID-19.

The chain recombines TRBV19 with TRBJ1-2, with D possibly TRBD1 on 6 matching bases. Trimming took off 5 bases at V and 0 bases at J, with 13 bases between the two ends. This CDR3 contains 15 residues. Germline V lookup: CDR1 LNHDA, CDR2 SQIVND (reference sequence). DNA of the CDR3: TGTGCCAGTAGTCCAGACCGGGACACTAACTATGGCTACACCTTC. Translating gives CASSPDRDTNYGYTF.

The chain couples TRBV5-4 to TRBJ2-7; TRBD2 aligns across 16 bases. V lost 4 bases to trimming and J lost 4 bases; unmatched junction nucleotides: 8. This CDR3 region has 17 residues. Germline values: CDR1 SGHNT, CDR2 YYREEE (reference sequence). The CDR3 protein is CASSSGTSGREAYEQYF. Here the CDR3 DNA reads TGTGCCAGCAGCAGCGGGACTAGCGGGAGGGAAGCTTACGAGCAGTACTTC.

The chain uses TRBV24-1 and TRBJ2-7; weak D call: TRBD1 (6 bases). Trimming pared 1 base from V and 7 bases from J, leaving 10 bases between. Looked up from germline, CDR1 is KGHDR and CDR2 is SFDVKD. This CDR3 region has 13 residues. DNA of the CDR3: TGTGCCACCAGTGATTTTAGGACAGCAGAGCAGTACTTC. Translated: CATSDFRTAEQYF.

The table lists this clone with a few counts. The V and J genes are TRBV4-2 and TRBJ2-5; 8 bases map to TRBD1. CDR3 length equals 16 residues. Germline CDR1 LGHNA, CDR2 YNFKEQ. J gave up 5 bases and V 2 bases, and 10 bases lay outside the gene matches. The CDR3 DNA is TGTGCCAGCAGCCAAACTACAGGGACAGGTTTGGAGACCCAGTACTTC. Protein sequence: CASSQTTGTGLETQYF.

The chain has TRBV6-5 and TRBJ2-7; maybe TRBD1 (6 bases). Trimming removed 3 bases at V and 0 bases at J, with 15 bases between. The CDR3 extends over 16 amino acids. CDR1 is MNHEY and CDR2 is SVGAGI in the germline V gene. The CDR3 region is CASSYSLLRGSYEQYF. The CDR3 coding sequence is TGTGCCAGCAGTTATTCCTTACTCAGGGGCTCCTACGAGCAGTACTTC.

This clone was detected only once. The rearrangement links TRBV5-4 to TRBJ2-3; tentatively, D is TRBD2 (7 bases). The ends were cut back, 7 bases at V and 1 base at J, with 19 bases in the middle. Germline V gives CDR1 SGHNT, CDR2 YYREEE (reference sequence). The length of the CDR3 is 16 residues. CDR3 loop: CASSQGSGTRTDTQYF. DNA for the CDR3: TGTGCCAGCTCCCAGGGGAGCGGGACCCGCACAGATACGCAGTATTTT.

This rearrangement joins TRBV3-1 (or the pseudogene TRBV3-2) to TRBJ2-2; no clear D. V was shortened by 1 base and J by 5 bases, with 8 bases between the two germline ends. The length of the CDR3 is 14 residues. CDR1 is LGHDT and CDR2 is YNNKEL in the germline V gene (reference sequence). CDR3 in DNA: TGTGCCAGCAGCCAAGCGGGTGCGACCGGGGAGCTGTTTTTT. It encodes CASSQAGATGELFF.

This clone was observed a single time. This rearrangement joins TRBV3-1 (or the pseudogene TRBV3-2) to TRBJ2-7, with 8 nucleotides matching TRBD1. This CDR3 region has 15 residues. V lost 3 bases to trimming and J lost 0 bases; unmatched junction nucleotides: 4. Germline CDR1 and CDR2: LGHDT and YNNKEL (reference sequence). The CDR3 is CASSHRQGSSYEQYF. The DNA of the CDR3 is TGTGCCAGCAGCCACCGACAGGGGAGCTCCTACGAGCAGTACTTC.

The CDR3 region has the DNA TGTGCCAGCAGTGACCCCACAGGGCGCTACGAGCAGTACTTC. Protein: CASSDPTGRYEQYF. The chain carries TRBV6-1 and TRBJ2-7, with a possible D match to TRBD1 (6 bases). CDR3 size: 14 residues. Germline V CDR1 and CDR2: MNHNS, SASEGT. Deletions cut 3 bases from V and 3 bases from J, with 12 bases between.

J is TRBJ2-1 and V is TRBV23-1, with TRBD2 matching 7 bases. TRBV23-1 is given ORF status, its function remaining uncertain. This CDR3 region has 15 residues. Trimming cost V 2 bases and J 9 bases; bases outside gene matches: 10. CDR3 bases: TGCGCCAGCAGTCAAGTGGCGGGAGCAACTTTTGAGCAGTTCTTC. This codes for CASSQVAGATFEQFF.